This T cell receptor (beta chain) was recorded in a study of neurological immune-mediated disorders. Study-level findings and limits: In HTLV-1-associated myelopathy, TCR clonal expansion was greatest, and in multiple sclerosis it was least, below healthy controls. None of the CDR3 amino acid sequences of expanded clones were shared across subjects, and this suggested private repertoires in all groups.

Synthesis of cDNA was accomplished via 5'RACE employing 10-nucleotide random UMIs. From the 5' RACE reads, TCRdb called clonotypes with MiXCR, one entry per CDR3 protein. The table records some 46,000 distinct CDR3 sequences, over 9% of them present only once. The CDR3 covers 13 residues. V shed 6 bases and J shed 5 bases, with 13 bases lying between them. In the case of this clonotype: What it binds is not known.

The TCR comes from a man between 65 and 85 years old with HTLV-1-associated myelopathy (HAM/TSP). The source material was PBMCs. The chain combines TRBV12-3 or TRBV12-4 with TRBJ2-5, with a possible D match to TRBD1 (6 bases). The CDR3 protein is CASSSTGSETQYF. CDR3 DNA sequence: TGTGCCAGCAGCTCCACAGGGTCCGAGACCCAGTACTTC.